A single sample gave rise to the 27 T cell receptor beta chains below, sequenced in a study of chemoradiotherapy in HPV16-positive cancers. Profiling relied on immunoSEQ multiplex PCR, and the TCRdb table lists in-frame clones only, not all of them. The sample holds around 17,000 clones, just under 70% seen once. The sequences come from tumor tissue, collected from a patient who underwent chemoradiotherapy. The receptors come from a human donor with HPV-associated anogenital cancer.

The rearrangement links TRBV5-4 to TRBJ2-1; D not resolved. CDR1 SGHNT and CDR2 YYREEE come from the germline V gene (reference sequence). Trimming took off 0 bases at V and 10 bases at J, with 5 bases between the two ends. The CDR3 is 11 amino acids. For the CDR3, the DNA is TGTGCCAGCAGCTTGGGTCTGGAGCAGTTCTTC. Protein: CASSLGLEQFF.

This chain uses TRBV19 with TRBJ1-2; tentatively, D is TRBD1 (6 bases). The CDR3 spans 15 residues. The germline CDR1 and CDR2 sequences are LNHDA and SQIVND (reference sequence). V was clipped by 4 bases and J by 8 bases, with 20 bases between them. CDR3 DNA sequence: TGTGCCAGTAGTAACGGGCGCAGGGGAGCGGAGGGCTACACCTTC. Its translation is CASSNGRRGAEGYTF. The variable domain in full, with the rest retrieved from reference TRBV19 and TRBJ1-2, is DGGITQSPKYLFRKEGQNVTLSCEQNLNHDAMYWYRQDPGQGLRLIYYSQIVNDFQKGDIAEGYSVSREKKESFPLTVTSAQKNPTAFYLCASSNGRRGAEGYTFGSGTRLTVV.

The J gene is TRBJ2-7, the V gene TRBV5-5, with D unclear. V was clipped by 2 bases and J by 5 bases, with 20 bases between them. Germline V gene sequence: CDR1 SGHKS, CDR2 YYEKEE (reference sequence). The CDR3 sequence is 16 residues long. CDR3 nucleotide sequence: TGTGCCAGCAGCTTAAGCCAACCTGCGAGCCTAGACGAGCAGTACTTC. Translating gives CASSLSQPASLDEQYF. The full variable domain, its missing parts supplied by reference TRBV5-5 and TRBJ2-7, is DAGVTQSPTHLIKTRGQQVTLRCSPISGHKSVSWYQQVLGQGPQFIFQYYEKEERGRGNFPDRFSARQFPNYSSELNVNALLLGDSALYLCASSLSQPASLDEQYFGPGTRLTVT.

This clone was observed a handful of times. The DNA of the CDR3 is TGCGCCAGCAGCTTGGAGGGTGACTGGCGAGTCAATGAGCAGTTCTTC. Residues: CASSLEGDWRVNEQFF. The rearrangement joins TRBV5-1 to TRBJ2-1; no definite D call. This CDR3 region has 16 residues. Germline assignment: CDR1 SGHRS and CDR2 YFSETQ. Trimming took off 0 bases at V and 6 bases at J, with 16 bases between the two ends.

This clone was seen more than once but under ten times. The J gene is TRBJ1-5, the V gene TRBV19; 8 bases are a match to TRBD1. With 5 bases clipped from V and 2 bases from J, the junction kept 11 bases outside the gene matches. This CDR3 region has 17 residues. Germline lookup yields CDR1 LNHDA and CDR2 SQIVND (reference sequence). The chain's CDR3 is CASSPPGQARRNQPQHF. The CDR3 coding sequence is TGTGCCAGTAGTCCTCCGGGACAGGCGAGGCGCAATCAGCCCCAGCATTTT.

The gene calls are TRBV2 and TRBJ1-5; D call uncertain. The germline gives CDR1 SNHLY, CDR2 FYNNEI. The CDR3 runs to 15 residues. V dropped 2 bases and J dropped 0 bases, with 8 bases sitting between them. The CDR3 sequence: CASSEFGSSNQPQHF. CDR3 nucleotide sequence: TGTGCCAGCAGTGAATTTGGGTCTAGCAATCAGCCCCAGCATTTT. Together with reference TRBV2 and TRBJ1-5, the CDR3 gives the full variable domain: EPEVTQTPSHQVTQMGQEVILRCVPISNHLYFYWYRQILGQKVEFLVSFYNNEISEKSEIFDDQFSVERPDGSNFTLKIRSTKLEDSAMYFCASSEFGSSNQPQHFGDGTRLSIL.

The genes are TRBV11-3 and TRBJ2-5; 7 bases line up with TRBD1. V lost 6 bases and J lost 2; bases outside the gene matches: 9. The V gene's germline CDR1 is SGHNT and CDR2 YENEEA. The CDR3 has 15 amino acids. The CDR3 DNA reads as TGTGCCAGCAGATCATCGGACAGGTTACAAGAGACCCAGTACTTC. Protein product: CASRSSDRLQETQYF.

The chain is built from TRBV7-9 and TRBJ2-7; 8 bases match TRBD2. The V gene's germline CDR1 is SEHNR and CDR2 FQNEAQ (reference sequence). The V gene end was trimmed by 5 bases and the J gene end by 6 bases; junction bases not matched to a gene: 6. The CDR3 contains 13 residues. The CDR3 here is CASSALTSVEQYF. Written as DNA, the CDR3 is TGTGCCAGCAGCGCGCTGACTAGCGTCGAGCAGTACTTC.

This clone was detected a few times. The chain joins TRBV10-3 to TRBJ2-1; perhaps D is TRBD1 or TRBD2 (5 bases each). The V end lost 7 bases, the J end lost 6 bases, and 10 bases lay between the germline ends. There are 12 residues in the CDR3. The V gene's germline CDR1 is ENHRY and CDR2 SYGVKD. For the CDR3, the DNA is TGTGCCATCAAAGGGACGGCCAATGAGCAGTTCTTC. Translating gives CAIKGTANEQFF.

The gene calls are TRBV29-1 and TRBJ2-7, with TRBD1 identical over 8 bases. With V trimmed by 7 bases and J by 1 base, 9 bases remained unmatched. The CDR3 sequence is 14 residues long. In germline, CDR1 is SQVTM, CDR2 ANQGSEA. CDR3 sequence (DNA): TGCAGCGCTGCCGTGGACAGGGAATCCTACGAGCAGTACTTC. Translating it yields CSAAVDRESYEQYF.

This chain uses TRBV27 with TRBJ2-7; D is uncertain. The CDR3 is 13 residues long. V was shortened by 7 bases and J by 2 bases, with 12 bases between the two germline ends. The germline V gene encodes CDR1 MNHEY and CDR2 SMNVEV (reference sequence). CDR3 region: CASIVTVTYEQYF. CDR3 DNA: TGTGCCAGCATCGTTACAGTTACCTACGAGCAGTACTTC.

The chain employs TRBV5-5 and TRBJ2-3; D is undetermined. V shed 4 bases and J shed 3 bases, with 6 bases lying between them. The CDR3 extends over 12 amino acids. Germline CDR1 reads SGHKS; CDR2 reads YYEKEE (reference sequence). The CDR3 loop reads CASSPETDTQYF. For the CDR3, the DNA is TGTGCCAGCAGCCCCGAGACAGATACGCAGTATTTT.

The V call is TRBV29-1, the J call TRBJ1-3; no clear D. The CDR3 is 13 amino acids. Trimming took off 3 bases at V and 3 bases at J, with 9 bases between the two ends. From germline, CDR1 is SQVTM and CDR2 ANQGSEA. CDR3 nucleotides: TGCAGCGTTGATGCCGGGGATGGAAACACCATATATTTT. Translation: CSVDAGDGNTIYF.

The V call is TRBV7-2, the J call TRBJ2-1; either TRBD1 or TRBD2 may supply D (5 bases each). The germline gives CDR1 SGHTA, CDR2 FQGNSA. With 1 base removed from V and 2 bases from J, the gap between germline ends came to 12 bases. The CDR3 is made up of 16 amino acids. The CDR3 sequence is CASSLEGTGTYNEQFF. The CDR3 DNA reads as TGTGCCAGCAGCTTAGAGGGGACGGGGACCTACAATGAGCAGTTCTTC.

The sample holds a few counts of this clone. The rearrangement joins TRBV6-4 to TRBJ2-2; TRBD1 matches 9 bases. V was clipped by 8 bases and J by 5 bases; unmatched bases: 6. From germline, CDR1 is MRHNA and CDR2 SNTAGT. The CDR3 is 14 amino acids. The CDR3 region has the DNA TGTGCCAGCCCCCGAGACAGGGGGACCGGGGAGCTGTTTTTT. It encodes CASPRDRGTGELFF.

The V and J genes are TRBV6-4 and TRBJ1-2; unclear D gene. Trimming pared 7 bases from V and 0 bases from J, leaving 15 bases between. Germline V lookup: CDR1 MRHNA, CDR2 SNTAGT. The CDR3 contains 15 residues. Here the CDR3 reads CASTPERPANYGYTF. The CDR3 coding sequence is TGTGCCAGCACGCCCGAGCGACCGGCTAACTATGGCTACACCTTC.

This clone was recorded a few times. The chain joins TRBV28 to TRBJ1-2; 7 bases agree with TRBD1. CDR1 is MDHEN, CDR2 SYDVKM, per germline. CDR3 length equals 14 residues. Trimming at V came to 3 bases and at J to 0 bases, leaving 1 base not matched to a gene. The CDR3: CASSLTGPNYGYTF. CDR3 bases: TGTGCCAGCAGTTTGACAGGGCCTAACTATGGCTACACCTTC.

The chain couples TRBV6-9 to TRBJ1-5, with a weak D call TRBD1 (5 bases). CDR3 size: 14 residues. The V gene lost 3 bases and the J gene lost 7 bases, with 13 bases spanning the gap. CDR1 is MNHGY, CDR2 SVAAGI, per germline. The CDR3 bases are TGTGCCAGCAGTTACGCGGGGGTACGGCAGCCCCAGCATTTT. Protein: CASSYAGVRQPQHF.

This chain connects TRBV28 to TRBJ2-1; no reliable D call. V was clipped by 7 bases and J by 2 bases, with 12 bases between them. The CDR3 has 14 residues. CDR1 MDHEN and CDR2 SYDVKM come from the germline V gene. CDR3 protein: CASIPFGTYNEQFF. The CDR3, as DNA: TGTGCCAGCATCCCTTTTGGGACCTACAATGAGCAGTTCTTC.

The chain has TRBV5-4 and TRBJ1-1; D is ambiguous. Germline V CDR1 and CDR2: SGHNT, YYREEE (reference sequence). The ends were cut back, 9 bases at V and 1 base at J, with 10 bases in the middle. This CDR3 region has 12 residues. The CDR3 DNA follows: TGTGCCACCGGAAGGAGGAACACTGAAGCTTTCTTT. Its protein is CATGRRNTEAFF.

The V gene is TRBV7-8, the J gene TRBJ2-7; no reliable D call. The germline V and J ends were trimmed by 4 bases and 7 bases, with 20 bases remaining between them. CDR1 and CDR2 (germline): SGHVS, FQNEAQ. The CDR3 is 15 residues long. CDR3 sequence: CASSSTRRSTSEQYF. The CDR3 DNA reads TGTGCCAGCAGCTCCACACGACGTAGTACCTCGGAGCAGTACTTC.

In DNA form, the CDR3 reads TGCGCCAGCAGCGGAAGCGGGGGGGCCTCCGGTGAGCAGTTCTTC. Amino acids: CASSGSGGASGEQFF. V is TRBV5-1 and J is TRBJ2-1; 10 nucleotides line up with TRBD2. CDR1 is SGHRS, CDR2 YFSETQ, per germline. This CDR3 contains 15 residues. V was clipped by 4 bases and J by 9 bases; unmatched bases: 10.

The V call is TRBV7-3, the J call TRBJ2-3; D may be TRBD2 (7 bases). The CDR3 covers 17 residues. Germline CDR1 reads SGHTA; CDR2 reads FQGTGA. V was clipped by 5 bases and J by 1 base, with 19 bases between them. This chain's CDR3 is CASSLFGGQFGTDTQYF. The DNA of the CDR3 is TGTGCCAGCAGCCTATTCGGGGGGCAGTTTGGCACAGATACGCAGTATTTT. The entire variable domain, with the rest obtained from reference TRBV7-3 and TRBJ2-3, is as follows: GAGVSQTPSNKVTEKGKYVELRCDPISGHTALYWYRQSLGQGPEFLIYFQGTGAADDSGLPNDRFFAVRPEGSVSTLKIQRTERGDSAVYLCASSLFGGQFGTDTQYFGPGTRLTVL.

Here the CDR3 DNA reads TGTGCCAGCAGCTTAGGCGGGTCTGGGGCCAACGTCCTGACTTTC. Encoded protein: CASSLGGSGANVLTF. The chain combines TRBV7-9 with TRBJ2-6, with D tentatively TRBD2 (5 bases). The V end lost 1 base, the J end lost 1 base, and 5 bases lay between the germline ends. The CDR3 is 15 residues long. Germline V CDR1 and CDR2: SEHNR, FQNEAQ (reference sequence).

CDR3 sequence (DNA): TGTGCCACCAGCAGAGGGACTAGACAGTTCTTC. It yields the protein CATSRGTRQFF. The chain employs TRBV15 and TRBJ2-1, with TRBD2 matching over 7 bases. The V segment lost 1 base and the J segment 13 bases; nucleotides outside the gene matches: 1. The CDR3 runs 11 residues. Germline V gives CDR1 LNHNV, CDR2 YYDKDF (reference sequence).

The chain carries TRBV7-9 and TRBJ1-1, with a tentative D call TRBD1 (6 bases). Trimming took 3 bases from V and 3 from J, leaving 11 bases between them. The V gene's germline CDR1 is SEHNR and CDR2 FQNEAQ (reference sequence). The CDR3 runs to 14 residues. CDR3 coding DNA: TGTGCCAGCAGCTTGACCAGGGGAGACACTGAAGCTTTCTTT. Translated: CASSLTRGDTEAFF. The full variable domain, in which reference TRBV7-9 and TRBJ1-1 provide the parts outside the CDR3, is DTGVSQNPRHKITKRGQNVTFRCDPISEHNRLYWYRQTLGQGPEFLTYFQNEAQLEKSRLLSDRFSAERPKGSFSTLEIQRTEQGDSAMYLCASSLTRGDTEAFFGQGTRLTVV.

This CDR3 reads CASSLEGIGNSPLHF. The CDR3 bases are TGTGCCAGCAGCCTTGAAGGGATTGGTAATTCACCCCTCCACTTT. This chain joins TRBV7-2 and TRBJ1-6; D is ambiguous. V was shortened by 5 bases and J by 6 bases, with 14 bases between the two germline ends. CDR3 length: 15 amino acids. CDR1 is SGHTA and CDR2 is FQGNSA in the germline V gene.